This TCR beta chain stems from a study of beta chain features in type 1 diabetes. CDR1 is MNHEY and CDR2 is SMNVEV in the germline V gene (reference sequence). The V and J ends lost 6 bases and 4 bases, in that order; junction bases with no gene match: 13. This CDR3 has 17 amino acids. As every portion of the isolated RNA was reverse transcribed, the sequencing read expressed TCRB transcripts. Measured with immunoSEQ multiplex PCR; TCRdb has only the in-frame clones, and not every one. Of approximately 38,000 clones listed, roughly two thirds were seen once; the top ten hold roughly 2%. The specimen sequenced was Tregs from blood. The V gene is TRBV27, the J gene TRBJ2-1, with 9 bases lining up with TRBD2. The TCR comes from a woman aged 25 to 39 in good health. CDR3 sequence reads: CASSQSRTSGLYNEQFF. The CDR3 DNA is TGTGCCAGCAGCCAGAGCAGAACTAGCGGGCTGTACAATGAGCAGTTCTTC.